This TCR beta chain was retrieved from a study of tumor and adjacent non-tumor tissue in lung cancer. At the level of the study: There were 11 to 13 adenocarcinoma, a couple of squamous cell carcinoma and 1 small cell lung cancer cases. Study-level findings and limits: In normal lung, the top 100 clones were significantly more dominant than in tumor.

RNA was extracted from bulk tissue without any cell sorting. Donors were chemotherapy-naive, newly diagnosed lung cancer surgical patients in China, August–November 2014. The CDR3 sequence is 13 residues long. Germline CDR1 reads DFQATT; CDR2 reads SNEGSKA (reference sequence). This clonotype was seen at least ten times. Its matching antigen is unknown. One end of the junction does not line up with germline, which may come from a read error. Three rounds of nested PCR, following a modified ARM-PCR protocol, produced the TCRbeta library. TCRdb itself ran the multiplex PCR reads through MiXCR, one entry per CDR3 protein. The table includes under 150,000 distinct CDR3 sequences, 66% detected once.

This chain uses TRBV20-1 with TRBJ1-2, with TRBD1 as a possible D gene (6 bases). This TCR derives from a man younger than 45 with non-small cell lung cancer. Sequenced: lung tumor tissue. The CDR3 protein is CSASVRGNSGYTF. Here the CDR3 DNA reads TGCAGTGCTAGCGTCAGGGGTAACTCTGGCTACACCTTC.